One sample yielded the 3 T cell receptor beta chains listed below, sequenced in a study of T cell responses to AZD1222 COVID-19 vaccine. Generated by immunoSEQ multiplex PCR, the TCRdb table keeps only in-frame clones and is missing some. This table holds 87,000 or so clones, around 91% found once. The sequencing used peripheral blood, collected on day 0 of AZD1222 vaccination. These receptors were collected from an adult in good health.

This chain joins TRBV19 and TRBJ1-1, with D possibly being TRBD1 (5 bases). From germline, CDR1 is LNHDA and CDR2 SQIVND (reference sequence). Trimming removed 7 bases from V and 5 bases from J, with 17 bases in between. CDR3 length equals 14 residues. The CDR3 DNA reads TGTGCCAGTACCCCGACAGAGCTAACAACTGAAGCTTTCTTT. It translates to CASTPTELTTEAFF.

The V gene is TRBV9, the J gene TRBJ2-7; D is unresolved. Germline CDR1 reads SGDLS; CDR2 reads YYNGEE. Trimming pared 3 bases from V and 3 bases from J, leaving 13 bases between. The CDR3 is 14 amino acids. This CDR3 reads CASSADSGVYEQYF. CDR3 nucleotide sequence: TGTGCCAGCAGCGCCGATTCGGGTGTCTACGAGCAGTACTTC.

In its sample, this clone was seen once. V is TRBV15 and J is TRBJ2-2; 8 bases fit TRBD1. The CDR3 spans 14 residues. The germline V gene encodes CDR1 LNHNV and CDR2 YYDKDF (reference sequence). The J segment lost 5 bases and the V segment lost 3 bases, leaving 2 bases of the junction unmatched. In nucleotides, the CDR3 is TGTGCCACCAGCAGTGGGACAGGAACCGGGGAGCTGTTTTTT. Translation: CATSSGTGTGELFF.